A selection of T cell receptor beta chains follows, all from one sample in a study of neoadjuvant nivolumab and ipilimumab in lung cancer. Profiled with immunoSEQ multiplex PCR; TCRdb holds only in-frame clones, not every one. The table includes fewer than 20,000 clones, around three quarters detected once. The material was tumor tissue, obtained after neoadjuvant nivolumab, alone or with ipilimumab, at or shortly before surgery. All receptors derive from an adult with non-small cell lung cancer. Each CDR3 is given with its conserved first and last residue. The D gene is left open where the match is weak. Some rows mark clone size as missing; the rest say once, few, many or name a class of expanded clone.

TRBJ2-3 | . | . | TRBV30 | TGTGCCTGGAGTGTGGAAGAAGCACGCACAGATACGCAGTATTTT | CAWSVEEARTDTQYF
TRBJ2-3 | once | . | TRBV7-9 | TGTGCCAGCAGTCCTTTTACTAGCACAGATACGCAGTATTTT | CASSPFTSTDTQYF
TRBJ1-2 | . | TRBD1 | TRBV15 | TGTGCCACCAGCAGACCCCCCCGACAGGGGCCAAACTTCTATGGCTACACCTTC | CATSRPPRQGPNFYGYTF
TRBJ2-7 | . | . | TRBV10-2 | TGCGCCAGCAGGTTTGGCTCCACCTACGAGCAGTACTTC | CASRFGSTYEQYF
TRBJ1-5 | . | . | TRBV7-9 | TGTGCCAGCAGCTTAGGAAAGGGCGATTATAGCAATCAGCCCCAGCATTTT | CASSLGKGDYSNQPQHF
TRBJ2-7 | . | . | TRBV30 | TGTGCCTGGAGTAGCAGGGGGAGGAACGAGCAGTACTTC | CAWSSRGRNEQYF
TRBJ1-5 | . | . | TRBV7-2 | TGTGCCAGCAGCTTCCAGGGTAATCAGCCCCAGCATTTT | CASSFQGNQPQHF
TRBJ1-2 | . | TRBD1 | TRBV10-3 | TGTGCCATCAGAGGGACAGTTGGCTACACCTTC | CAIRGTVGYTF
TRBJ2-1 | . | TRBD2 | TRBV29-1 | TGCAGCGCTCTAAGTATGGCGGGGGGAAATTACAATGAGCAGTTCTTC | CSALSMAGGNYNEQFF
TRBJ1-2 | . | TRBD1 | TRBV7-2 | TGTGCCAGCAGCACCCGACAGGGGACCACTGGAGGCTACACCTTC | CASSTRQGTTGGYTF
TRBJ2-5 | . | . | TRBV2 | TGTGCCAGCATCCGCCAGTCTTTCGAGACCCAGTACTTC | CASIRQSFETQYF
TRBJ2-2 | . | . | TRBV5-1 | TGCGCCAGCAGCTTGGTCCAGGGAAGCACCGGGGAGCTGTTTTTT | CASSLVQGSTGELFF
TRBJ1-6 | . | . | TRBV4-3 | TGCGCCAGCAGCCAAGAGGTAACAAGGGCACTCTATAATTCACCCCTCCACTTT | CASSQEVTRALYNSPLHF
TRBJ2-1 | . | TRBD2 | TRBV5-4 | TGTGCCAGCAGCGGACCGGGGGGTTTCAATGAGCAGTTCTTC | CASSGPGGFNEQFF
TRBJ1-2 | . | . | TRBV6-5 | TGTGCCAGCAGTTACATGAAGCTAAATGGCTACACCTTC | CASSYMKLNGYTF
TRBJ1-1 | . | . | TRBV7-2 | TGTGCCAGCAGCTTATCCGTGCTGGGTTCTGAAGCTTTCTTT | CASSLSVLGSEAFF
TRBJ2-5 | . | . | TRBV28 | TGTGCCAGCAGTTTCCAGGCCCAAGAGACCCAGTACTTC | CASSFQAQETQYF
TRBJ2-2 | few | . | TRBV7-9 | TGTGCCAGCAGCTTAGTAAGGGAGGCCGGGGAGCTGTTTTTT | CASSLVREAGELFF
TRBJ1-2 | . | . | TRBV2 | TGTGCCAGCAGTGAAGCCTATGGCTACACCTTC | CASSEAYGYTF
TRBJ2-3 | . | . | TRBV27 | TGTGCCAGCAGTCTCCGGGATGACACACCCGATCCTTCTAGCACAGATACGCAGTATTTT | CASSLRDDTPDPSSTDTQYF
TRBJ2-7 | . | . | TRBV29-1 | TGCAGCGTTCTGGTGAGCTCCTACGAGCAGTACTTC | CSVLVSSYEQYF
TRBJ1-1 | . | TRBD1 | TRBV10-2 | TGCGCCAGCAGTACGACAGGGGGCACTGAAGCTTTCTTT | CASSTTGGTEAFF
TRBJ1-6 | medium-sized | TRBD1 | TRBV4-1 | TGCGCCAGCAGCCGGATCGGGACAGGGAATTCACCCCTCCACTTT | CASSRIGTGNSPLHF
TRBJ2-6 | . | . | TRBV6-5 | TGTGCCAGCAGTTGGGGCATTACTGGGGCCAACGTCCTGACTTTC | CASSWGITGANVLTF
TRBJ1-1 | . | . | TRBV14 | TGTGCCAGCAGCACCCACACAGGGTCTGAAGCTTTCTTT | CASSTHTGSEAFF
TRBJ2-1 | . | TRBD2 | TRBV5-1 | TGCGCCAGCAGCTCCCTAGCGGGGCAGTCCTACAATGAGCAGTTCTTC | CASSSLAGQSYNEQFF
TRBJ2-2 | large | TRBD2 | TRBV5-1 | TGCGCCAGCAGCTTTTTCGGGACTATCTTCACCGGGGAGCTGTTTTTT | CASSFFGTIFTGELFF
TRBJ2-4 | . | . | TRBV11-2 | TGTGCCAGCAGCTTAGCCGGAACTTTAGCCAAAAACATTCAGTACTTC | CASSLAGTLAKNIQYF
TRBJ2-5 | . | . | TRBV7-2 | TGTGCCAGCAGCGCGCGAAGGGGGATGACCGGAATAGAGGCAGAGACCCAGTACTTC | CASSARRGMTGIEAETQYF
TRBJ1-2 | . | TRBD1 | TRBV6-1 | TGTGCCAGCGAGGGGGCTTTACGCTACACCTTC | CASEGALRYTF
TRBJ1-5 | once | TRBD1 | TRBV5-6 | TGTGCCAGCAGCTTATTAGGGGGCGCGAGGGTAAGCAATCAGCCCCAGCATTTT | CASSLLGGARVSNQPQHF
TRBJ2-7 | . | . | TRBV5-4 | TGTGCCAGCAGCTTGAAAGGCAGGTCCCCTTCTCTAATCGAGCAGTACTTC | CASSLKGRSPSLIEQYF
TRBJ2-1 | . | . | TRBV11-2 | TGTGCCAGCAGCTATCAGGGCAGCGGGTACAATGAGCAGTTCTTC | CASSYQGSGYNEQFF
TRBJ2-3 | few | TRBD1 | TRBV18 | TGTGCCAGCTCACCACCCCGGGACAGTACAGATACGCAGTATTTT | CASSPPRDSTDTQYF
TRBJ1-5 | . | . | TRBV30 | TGTGCCTGGAGCCCCGACAGAACTAGCAATCAGCCCCAGCATTTT | CAWSPDRTSNQPQHF
TRBJ1-5 | . | TRBD1 | TRBV19 | TGTGCCAGTAGTATAGCTAGGACAGGGATTGGCAATCAGCCCCAGCATTTT | CASSIARTGIGNQPQHF
TRBJ1-6 | few | TRBD1 | TRBV10-3 | TGTGCCATAACAGGGGGAAATTCACCCCTCCACTTT | CAITGGNSPLHF
TRBJ2-5 | . | . | TRBV18 | TGTGCCAGCACACAGGGTTTAGAGACCCAGTACTTC | CASTQGLETQYF
TRBJ1-3 | . | . | TRBV5-6 | TGTGCCAGCAGCTTACAGGGCTCGGGAAACACCATATATTTT | CASSLQGSGNTIYF
TRBJ2-3 | once | . | TRBV5-6 | TGTGCCAGCAGCTTGTCCGGAGGTTCGCGCACAGATACGCAGTATTTT | CASSLSGGSRTDTQYF
TRBJ1-2 | few | . | TRBV4-2 | TGTGCCAGCAGCCAAGAGGTTTTAAACTATGGCTACACCTTC | CASSQEVLNYGYTF
TRBJ2-1 | . | TRBD1 | TRBV10-3 | TGTGCCATCAGTGAACGGGACAGGGGGTATGAGCAGTTCTTC | CAISERDRGYEQFF
TRBJ2-1 | . | TRBD2 | TRBV6-5 | TGTGCCAGCAAAAAGACGCGGGGGACCTACAATGAGCAGTTCTTC | CASKKTRGTYNEQFF
TRBJ1-5 | few | . | TRBV19 | TGTGCCAGTAGTATCTACACCGGGACACGAGATCAGCCCCAGCATTTT | CASSIYTGTRDQPQHF
TRBJ2-1 | . | TRBD1 | TRBV18 | TGTGCCAGCTCACCTGGACAGGGGAGTGAGCAGTTCTTC | CASSPGQGSEQFF
TRBJ2-5 | . | . | TRBV7-9 | TGTGCCAGCAGCTTAGCGCAGGGGGGCGTAGAGACCCAGTACTTC | CASSLAQGGVETQYF
TRBJ2-7 | . | . | TRBV11-2 | TGTGCCAGCAGCGCCGACCGATCCTACGAGCAGTACTTC | CASSADRSYEQYF
TRBJ1-6 | . | TRBD1 | TRBV5-6 | TGTGCCAGCAGCCTGGGGGACAGGGATCTCCACTTT | CASSLGDRDLHF
TRBJ1-2 | . | . | TRBV6-6 | TGTGCCAGCAGTCATAGCCCCCTGGCTAACTATGGCTACACCTTC | CASSHSPLANYGYTF
TRBJ1-1 | . | . | TRBV6-6 | TGTGCCAGCAGTTACTCCCCGGGTGGCACTGAAGCTTTCTTT | CASSYSPGGTEAFF
TRBJ1-3 | . | . | TRBV7-8 | TGTGCCAGCAGTCAGGGAGGCAAAGTTGGAAACACCATATATTTT | CASSQGGKVGNTIYF
TRBJ2-7 | . | . | TRBV15 | TGTGCCACCAGCAGAGGGGCGGTCGGCCTAAAGGGCTCCTACGAGCAGTACTTC | CATSRGAVGLKGSYEQYF
TRBJ2-3 | . | . | TRBV7-9 | TGTGCCAGCAGTTCTTCTACTGCAGATACGCAGTATTTT | CASSSSTADTQYF
TRBJ2-5 | . | TRBD1 | TRBV19 | TGTGCCAGTAGTGGGGACAGCCGACAGGAGACCCAGTACTTC | CASSGDSRQETQYF
TRBJ1-1 | . | . | TRBV7-2 | TGTGCCAGCAGCTCCCACTGGACAGTCCCGAACACTGAAGCTTTCTTT | CASSSHWTVPNTEAFF
TRBJ1-2 | . | TRBD1 | TRBV5-1 | TGCGCCAGCAGGAGACAGGGGACGGATGGCTACACCTTC | CASRRQGTDGYTF
TRBJ2-6 | . | . | TRBV7-2 | TGTGCCAGCAGCTTAGCACTGTCCTCTGGGGCCAACGTCCTGACTTTC | CASSLALSSGANVLTF
TRBJ1-3 | . | TRBD1 | TRBV28 | TGTGCCAGCAGTACCCAGGGGGCAGTATCTGGAAACACCATATATTTT | CASSTQGAVSGNTIYF
TRBJ2-7 | . | . | TRBV30 | TGTGCCTTTTCCGGGGGATCCTACGAGCAGTACTTC | CAFSGGSYEQYF
TRBJ1-2 | . | . | TRBV29-1 | TGCAGCGTTGTGGACAGAGGAACTGGAACTACGTATGGCTACACCTTC | CSVVDRGTGTTYGYTF